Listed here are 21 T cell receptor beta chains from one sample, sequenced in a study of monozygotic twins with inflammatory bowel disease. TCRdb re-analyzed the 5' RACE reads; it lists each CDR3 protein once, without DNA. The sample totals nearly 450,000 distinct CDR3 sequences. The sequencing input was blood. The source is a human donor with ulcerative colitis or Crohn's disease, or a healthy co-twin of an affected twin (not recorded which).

CDR3: CAISDMSRQGSEQYF. The rearrangement joins TRBV10-3 to TRBJ2-7; TCRdb outputs TRBD1, but without DNA this stays unchecked. Germline CDR1 reads ENHRY; CDR2 reads SYGVKD. The CDR3 covers 15 residues.

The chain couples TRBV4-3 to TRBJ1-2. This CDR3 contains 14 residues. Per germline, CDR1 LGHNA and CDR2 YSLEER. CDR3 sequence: CASSQVPASGGYTF.

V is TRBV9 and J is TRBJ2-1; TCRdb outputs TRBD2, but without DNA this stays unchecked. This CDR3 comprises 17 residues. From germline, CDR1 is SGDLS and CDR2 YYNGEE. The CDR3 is CASSVVASGGPYNEQFF.

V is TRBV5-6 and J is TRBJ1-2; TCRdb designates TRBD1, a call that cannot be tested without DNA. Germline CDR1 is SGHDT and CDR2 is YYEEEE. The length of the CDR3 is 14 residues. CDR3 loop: CASSSRDINYGYTF.

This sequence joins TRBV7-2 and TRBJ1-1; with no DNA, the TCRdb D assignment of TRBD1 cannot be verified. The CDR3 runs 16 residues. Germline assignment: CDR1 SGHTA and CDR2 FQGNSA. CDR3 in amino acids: CASSLRIGVRGTEAFF. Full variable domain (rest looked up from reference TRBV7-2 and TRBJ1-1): GAGVSQSPSNKVTEKGKDVELRCDPISGHTALYWYRQSLGQGLEFLIYFQGNSAPDKSGLPSDRFSAERTGGSVSTLTIQRTQQEDSAVYLCASSLRIGVRGTEAFFGQGTRLTVV.

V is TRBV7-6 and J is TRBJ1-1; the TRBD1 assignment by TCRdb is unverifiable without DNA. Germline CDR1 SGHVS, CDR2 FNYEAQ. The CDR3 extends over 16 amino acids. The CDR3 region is CASTAGEGAVNTEAFF.

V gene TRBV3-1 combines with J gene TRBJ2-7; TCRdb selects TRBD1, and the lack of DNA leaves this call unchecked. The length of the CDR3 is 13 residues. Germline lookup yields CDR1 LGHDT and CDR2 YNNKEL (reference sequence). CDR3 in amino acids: CASRLGQAYEQYF.

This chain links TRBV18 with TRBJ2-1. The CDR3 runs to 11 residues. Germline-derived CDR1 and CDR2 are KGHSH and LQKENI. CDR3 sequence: CASAGEMEQFF. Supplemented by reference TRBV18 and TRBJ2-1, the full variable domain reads NAGVMQNPRHLVRRRGQEARLRCSPMKGHSHVYWYRQLPEEGLKFMVYLQKENIIDESGMPKERFSAEFPKEGPSILRIQQVVRGDSAAYFCASAGEMEQFFGPGTRLTVL.

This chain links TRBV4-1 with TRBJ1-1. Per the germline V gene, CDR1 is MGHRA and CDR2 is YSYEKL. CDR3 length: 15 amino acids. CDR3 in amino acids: CASSRLQDMDTEAFF.

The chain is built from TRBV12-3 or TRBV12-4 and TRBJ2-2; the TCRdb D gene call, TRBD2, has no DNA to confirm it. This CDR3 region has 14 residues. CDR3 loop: CASSFNREAGELFF.

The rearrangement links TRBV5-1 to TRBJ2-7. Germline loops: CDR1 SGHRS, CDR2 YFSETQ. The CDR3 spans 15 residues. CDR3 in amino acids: CASSLANSEVYEQYF.

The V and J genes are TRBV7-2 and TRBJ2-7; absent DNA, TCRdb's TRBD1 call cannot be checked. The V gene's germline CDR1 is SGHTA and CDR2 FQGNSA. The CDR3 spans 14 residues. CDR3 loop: CASSLGYRQGEQYF.

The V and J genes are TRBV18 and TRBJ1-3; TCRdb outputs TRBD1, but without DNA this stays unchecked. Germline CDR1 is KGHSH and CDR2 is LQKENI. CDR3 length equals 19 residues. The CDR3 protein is CASSSTGATPTASGNTIYF.

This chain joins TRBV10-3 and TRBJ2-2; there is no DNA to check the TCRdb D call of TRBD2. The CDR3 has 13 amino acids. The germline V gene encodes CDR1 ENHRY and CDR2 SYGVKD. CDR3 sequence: CAIRKIDPGELFF.

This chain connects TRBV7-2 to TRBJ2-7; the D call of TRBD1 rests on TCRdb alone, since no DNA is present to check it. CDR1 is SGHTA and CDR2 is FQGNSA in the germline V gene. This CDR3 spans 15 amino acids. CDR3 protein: CASSPRTGGSYEQYF.

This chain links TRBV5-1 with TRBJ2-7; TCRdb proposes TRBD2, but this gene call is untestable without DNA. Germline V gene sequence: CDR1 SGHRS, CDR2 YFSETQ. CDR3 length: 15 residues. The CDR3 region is CASSFGGMEGYEQYF.

CDR3 sequence reads: CASSHYSNQPQHF. The V and J genes are TRBV12-3 or TRBV12-4 and TRBJ1-5. The CDR3 length is 13 residues.

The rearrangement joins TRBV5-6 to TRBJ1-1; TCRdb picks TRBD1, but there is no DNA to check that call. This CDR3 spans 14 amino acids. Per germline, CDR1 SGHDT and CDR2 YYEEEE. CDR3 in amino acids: CASSPEQGGTEAFF.

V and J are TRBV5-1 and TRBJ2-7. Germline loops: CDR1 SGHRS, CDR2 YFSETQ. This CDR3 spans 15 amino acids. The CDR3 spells CASSLEAMLPSEQYF.

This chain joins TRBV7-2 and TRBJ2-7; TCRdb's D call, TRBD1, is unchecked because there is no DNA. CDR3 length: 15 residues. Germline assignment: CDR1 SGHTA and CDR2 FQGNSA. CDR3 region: CASSLAKRGGYEQYF.

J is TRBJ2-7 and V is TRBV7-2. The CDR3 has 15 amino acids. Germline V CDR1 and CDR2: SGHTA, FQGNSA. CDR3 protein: CASSLASGSSYEQYF.